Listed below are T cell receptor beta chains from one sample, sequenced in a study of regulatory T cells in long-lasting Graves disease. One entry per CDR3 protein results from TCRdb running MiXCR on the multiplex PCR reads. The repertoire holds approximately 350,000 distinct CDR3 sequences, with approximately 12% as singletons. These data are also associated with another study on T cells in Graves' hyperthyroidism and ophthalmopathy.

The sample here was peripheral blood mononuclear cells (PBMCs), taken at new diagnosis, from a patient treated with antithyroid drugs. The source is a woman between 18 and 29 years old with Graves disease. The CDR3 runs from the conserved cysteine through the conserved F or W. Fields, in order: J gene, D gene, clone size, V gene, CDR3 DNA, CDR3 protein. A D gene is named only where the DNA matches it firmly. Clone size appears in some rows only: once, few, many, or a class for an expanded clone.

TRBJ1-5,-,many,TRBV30,TGTGCCTGGAGTGAATTGACGGCTCATAGCAATCAGCCCCAGCATTTT,CAWSELTAHSNQPQHF
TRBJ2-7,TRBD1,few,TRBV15,TGTGCCACCAGGCCGACAGGGGCCTACGAGCAGTACTTC,CATRPTGAYEQYF
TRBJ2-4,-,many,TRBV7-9,TGTGCCAGCAGCCAGACAGGAGGGGCGGCCAAAAACATTCAGTACTTC,CASSQTGGAAKNIQYF
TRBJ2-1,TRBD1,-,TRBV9,TGTGCCAGCAGCTTAAACCGGGACAGGGGGCTCAATGAGCAGTTCTTC,CASSLNRDRGLNEQFF
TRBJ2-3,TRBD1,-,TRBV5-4,TGTGCCAGCAGCCCCAAGGGGACAGGCACAGATACGCAGTATTTT,CASSPKGTGTDTQYF
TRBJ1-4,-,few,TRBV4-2,TGTGCCAGCAGCCAAGCCGGGACAAGTAATGAAAAACTGTTTTTT,CASSQAGTSNEKLFF
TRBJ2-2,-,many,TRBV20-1,TGCAGTGCTAGAGCCCCCCTCGGCGGAGGAGGGGTAACCGGGGAGCTGTTTTTT,CSARAPLGGGGVTGELFF
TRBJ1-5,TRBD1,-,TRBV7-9,TGTGCCAGCAGCCCCGGGACAGGGGTTCAGCCCCAGCATTTT,CASSPGTGVQPQHF
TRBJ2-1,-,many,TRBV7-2,TGTGCCAGCAGCTTAGGTATAGCGGAAGCACGTCGGTTCTTC,CASSLGIAEARRFF
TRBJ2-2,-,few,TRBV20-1,TGCAGTGCTAGAGATTTAGGGAGACCGAACACCGGGGAGCTGTTTTTT,CSARDLGRPNTGELFF
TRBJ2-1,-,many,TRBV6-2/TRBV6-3,TGTGCCAGCAGTTTAACGGGGCGCAATGAGCAGTTCTTC,CASSLTGRNEQFF
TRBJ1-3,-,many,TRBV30,TGTGCCTGGACTCGTGGTCTGTCTGGACCTGGAAACACCATATATTTT,CAWTRGLSGPGNTIYF
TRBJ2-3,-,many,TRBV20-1,TGCAGTGCTACGGATCGGCCAGATACGCAGTATTTT,CSATDRPDTQYF
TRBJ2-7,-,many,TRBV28,TGTGCCAGCAGTTTTAGCGTAACTATTCCAAGCTACGAGCAGTACTTC,CASSFSVTIPSYEQYF
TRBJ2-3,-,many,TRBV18,TGTGCCAGCTCACCATGGGCCCAGAACACAGATACGCAGTATTTT,CASSPWAQNTDTQYF
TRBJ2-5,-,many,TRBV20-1,TGCAGTGCCCCCCGGGGTAAACAAGAGACCCAGTACTTC,CSAPRGKQETQYF
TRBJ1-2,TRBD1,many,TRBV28,TGTGCCAGCAGTTTGTGGGACAGGGGCGGCTACACCTTC,CASSLWDRGGYTF
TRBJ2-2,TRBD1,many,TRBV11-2,TGTGCCAGCAGCTTAGTACTCCCTGGGACAGGGACCGGGGAGCTGTTTTTT,CASSLVLPGTGTGELFF
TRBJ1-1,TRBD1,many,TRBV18,TGTGCCAGCTCACCCCTCCGGGACACAGGGGACACTGAAGCTTTCTTT,CASSPLRDTGDTEAFF
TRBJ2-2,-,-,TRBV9,TGTGCCAGCAGCGCCGGGACTTTCCCGGGGGAGCTGTTTTTT,CASSAGTFPGELFF
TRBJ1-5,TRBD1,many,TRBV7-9,TGTGCCAGCAGCTTAGCGCTTGACAGGGGTACGGAAAGGCCCCAGCATTTT,CASSLALDRGTERPQHF
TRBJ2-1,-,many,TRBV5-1,TGCGCCAGCAGCCTCGCCGGACGCCACCGGGATGAGCAGTTCTTC,CASSLAGRHRDEQFF
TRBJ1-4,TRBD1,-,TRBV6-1,TGTGCCAGCAATAGACAGGGGGAGGATGAAAAACTGTTTTTT,CASNRQGEDEKLFF
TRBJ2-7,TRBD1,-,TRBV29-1,TGCAGCGTCCCTCGGGGACAGGGGGAGCAGTACTTC,CSVPRGQGEQYF
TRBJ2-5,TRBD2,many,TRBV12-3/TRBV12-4,TGTGCCAGCACCCCCGGGGGGGGAGAGACCCAGTACTTC,CASTPGGGETQYF
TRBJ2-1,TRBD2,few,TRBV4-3,TGCGCCAGCAGCCAAGTTAAAGCGGGGGGCCTATTCTCCTACAATGAGCAGTTCTTC,CASSQVKAGGLFSYNEQFF
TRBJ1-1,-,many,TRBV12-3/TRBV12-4,TGTGCCAGCAGTTCCCCCATCCCCGGCGGAAGCACTGAAGCTTTCTTT,CASSSPIPGGSTEAFF
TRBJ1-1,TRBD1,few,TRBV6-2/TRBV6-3,TGTGCCAGCAGCCCTAGAATCAGGGGGATCGCTGAAGCTTTCTTT,CASSPRIRGIAEAFF
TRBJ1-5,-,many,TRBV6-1,TGTGCCAGCAGTGAGGGCAATTCACGCAATCAGCCCCAGCATTTT,CASSEGNSRNQPQHF